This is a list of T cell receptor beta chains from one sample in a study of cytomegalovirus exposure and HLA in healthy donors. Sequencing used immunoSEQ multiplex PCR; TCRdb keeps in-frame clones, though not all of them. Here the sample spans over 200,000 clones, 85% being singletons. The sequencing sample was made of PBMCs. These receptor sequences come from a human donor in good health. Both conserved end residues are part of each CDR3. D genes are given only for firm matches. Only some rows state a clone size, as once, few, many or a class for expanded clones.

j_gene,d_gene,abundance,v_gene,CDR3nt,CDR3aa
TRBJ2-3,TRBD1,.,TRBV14,TGTGCCAGCAGCCAAGCGGGACAGGGATTCACAGATACGCAGTATTTT,CASSQAGQGFTDTQYF
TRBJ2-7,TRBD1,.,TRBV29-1,TGCAGCGTTGAAGATGGCCCCCCACGCCACGGGACAGGGTTTTACGAGCAGTACTTC,CSVEDGPPRHGTGFYEQYF
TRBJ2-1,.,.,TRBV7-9,TGTGCCAGCAGCTTGAGTCCAGGGCACAATGAGCAGTTCTTC,CASSLSPGHNEQFF
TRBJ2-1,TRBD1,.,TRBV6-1,TGTGCCAGCAGGGGGGACAGTTATTTCTACAATGAGCAGTTCTTC,CASRGDSYFYNEQFF
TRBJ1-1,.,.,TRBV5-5,TGTGCCAGCAGCTCAAATCCGAGCGGGGCCTTACCCACTGAAGCTTTCTTT,CASSSNPSGALPTEAFF
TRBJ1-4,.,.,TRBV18,TGTGCCAGCTCATTCGGGGAAAAACTGTTTTTT,CASSFGEKLFF
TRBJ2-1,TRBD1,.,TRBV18,TGTGCCAGCTCACCACGTGACAGGGTGAAGAATGAGCAGTTCTTC,CASSPRDRVKNEQFF
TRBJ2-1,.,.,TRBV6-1,TGTGCCAGCAGTGCGGGGATTTCCTACAATGAGCAGTTCTTC,CASSAGISYNEQFF
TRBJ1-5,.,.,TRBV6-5,TGTGCCAGCAGGGACGGGGGGCTGGTCCTCGGTCCCCAGCATTTT,CASRDGGLVLGPQHF
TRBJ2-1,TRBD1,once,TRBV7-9,TGTGCCAGCAGCCCTTCAGGGGGTTCTCACAATGAGCAGTTCTTC,CASSPSGGSHNEQFF
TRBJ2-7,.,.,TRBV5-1,TGCGCCAGCAGCTTGGGCGCGGGCTCCTACGAGCAGTACTTC,CASSLGAGSYEQYF